Included here is one T cell receptor beta chain sequence, with context. The sample comes from a study of blood T cell repertoires in COVID-19. The germline V gene encodes CDR1 SGDLS and CDR2 YYNGEE. Trimming removed 4 bases at V and 7 bases at J, with 21 bases between. The CDR3 is 15 residues long. The protocol was immunoSEQ multiplex PCR, while the TCRdb copy is restricted to in-frame clones and leaves out a portion. The table shows roughly 380,000 clones, with approximately 91% occurring only once. What was sequenced was peripheral blood. The sequence was collected from a middle-aged woman with COVID-19, enrolled during active disease. The chain joins TRBV9 to TRBJ2-7; the D gene is possibly TRBD1 (6 bases). The CDR3 DNA sequence: TGTGCCAGCAGCCCCTACACCGACAGGCCCTTAGAGCAGTACTTC. Translated: CASSPYTDRPLEQYF. Together with reference TRBV9 and TRBJ2-7, the CDR3 gives the full variable domain: DSGVTQTPKHLITATGQRVTLRCSPRSGDLSVYWYQQSLDQGLQFLIQYYNGEERAKGNILERFSAQQFPDLHSELNLSSLELGDSALYFCASSPYTDRPLEQYFGPGTRLTVT.